This TCR beta chain stems from a study of blood T cells in healthy people across ages. About this clonotype: Its antigen is undetermined.

Per the germline V gene, CDR1 is DFQATT and CDR2 is SNEGSKA (reference sequence). This CDR3 contains 13 residues. The ends lost 6 bases at V and 1 base at J; junction bases unmatched: 6. Findings and caveats of the study: Diversity was higher, and naive CD4+ cells more numerous, in long-lived donors than in aged donors. Naive T cell percentage showed a strong correlation with TCR beta diversity.

Primed by a sample-barcoded 5' primer and a J-beta primer mix, a second PCR proceeded for about 6 to 12 cycles. Each cDNA molecule was tagged by a template-switch adaptor that had 12 random nucleotides. MiXCR, run by TCRdb on the 5' RACE reads, gives a single entry per CDR3 protein. Counted here are roughly 800,000 distinct CDR3 sequences, roughly 25% occurring once; the ten biggest clones make up 9.4%. These same data were also listed under a study on T cells of mothers and their children. That work contributes: Normalized overlap was always slightly, never significantly, higher in related than unrelated mother-child pairs.

This chain connects TRBV20-1 to TRBJ2-7; 7 nucleotides align to TRBD1. The sequence was collected from a boy between 10 and 17 years old in good health. The sample was blood. In DNA form, the CDR3 reads TGCAGTGCCCTGACAGGGTTTTCCTACGAGCAGTACTTC. Protein: CSALTGFSYEQYF.